These 5 T cell receptor beta chains originate from one sample sequenced in a study of response to subunit inactivated influenza vaccine. TCRdb called the RT-PCR reads again in MiXCR, with one record for every CDR3 protein. The profile covers approximately 160,000 distinct CDR3 sequences, with approximately 11% appearing a single time and around 40% taken by the ten largest. The specimen was CD8+ T cells sorted from PBMCs, collected about 23 months after vaccination. Every receptor here comes from a man between 50 and 75 years old who received an inactivated influenza vaccine.

The CDR3 loop reads CASSRRPGANTEAFF. The CDR3, as DNA: TGCGCCAGCAGTCGCAGGCCAGGGGCGAACACTGAAGCTTTCTTT. V is TRBV5-1 and J is TRBJ1-1, with a tentative D call TRBD1 (6 bases). V lost 5 bases to trimming and J lost 1 base, with 15 bases between them. The germline gives CDR1 SGHRS, CDR2 YFSETQ. The CDR3 extends over 15 amino acids.

In this sample, this clonotype turned up many times. The genes are TRBV28 and TRBJ1-5; D is uncertain. The CDR3 runs to 17 residues. V was trimmed by 2 bases and J by 0 bases, leaving 14 bases between them. Germline CDR1 reads MDHEN; CDR2 reads SYDVKM. CDR3 loop: CASSLISERLSNQPQHF. In DNA form, the CDR3 reads TGTGCCAGCAGTTTAATATCGGAGCGGCTTAGCAATCAGCCCCAGCATTTT.

This clonotype showed up many times. The chain employs TRBV27 and TRBJ1-5, with D hard to call. Germline CDR1 and CDR2: MNHEY and SMNVEV (reference sequence). V was trimmed by 1 base and J by 7 bases, leaving 11 bases between them. The CDR3 totals 14 residues. The CDR3: CASSLWPGGQPQHF. CDR3 DNA: TGTGCCAGCAGTTTATGGCCGGGAGGCCAGCCCCAGCATTTT.

This chain joins TRBV29-1 and TRBJ2-2; a possible D gene is TRBD2 (5 bases). Germline V CDR1 and CDR2: SQVTM, ANQGSEA. This CDR3 has 12 residues. Trimming took off 2 bases at V and 6 bases at J, with 7 bases between the two ends. CDR3 region: CSVEPGSGELFF. The DNA for the CDR3 is TGCAGCGTTGAACCGGGGTCCGGGGAGCTGTTTTTT.

This clonotype was detected a few times. The chain couples TRBV6-2 or TRBV6-3 to TRBJ2-1; 11 bases map to TRBD2. V was clipped by 0 bases and J by 9 bases; unmatched bases: 4. This CDR3 has 15 residues. Per the germline V gene, CDR1 is MNHEY and CDR2 is SVGEGT. The CDR3 region has the DNA TGTGCCAGCAGTTACTCAGGACTAGCGGGCGGTGAGCAGTTCTTC. Translating it yields CASSYSGLAGGEQFF.